What follows are 26 T cell receptor beta chains derived from one specimen sequenced in a study of T cell changes during pregnancy in multiple sclerosis. Generated by immunoSEQ multiplex PCR, the TCRdb table keeps only in-frame clones and is missing some. The sample contains 35,000 to 45,000 clones, approximately 94% of which appear only once. The sample here was peripheral blood, taken before pregnancy. These TCRs come from a female donor with multiple sclerosis, enrolled in a pregnancy study.

The V call is TRBV6-5, the J call TRBJ2-7, with 7 nucleotides matching TRBD2. Per germline, CDR1 MNHEY and CDR2 SVGAGI. CDR3 size: 14 residues. Trimming at V came to 2 bases and at J to 5 bases, leaving 6 bases not matched to a gene. CDR3 protein: CASSYGEGTHEQYF. In DNA, the CDR3 is TGTGCCAGCAGTTACGGGGAGGGGACCCACGAGCAGTACTTC.

The rearrangement links TRBV18 to TRBJ2-6; the D is unclear. The CDR3 extends over 14 amino acids. With 5 bases removed from V and 4 bases from J, the gap between germline ends came to 9 bases. Germline V gene sequence: CDR1 KGHSH, CDR2 LQKENI. The CDR3 DNA is TGTGCCAGCTCATCCCCATTCGGGGCCAACGTCCTGACTTTC. Its translation is CASSSPFGANVLTF. The complete variable domain, with remaining parts taken from reference TRBV18 and TRBJ2-6, reads NAGVMQNPRHLVRRRGQEARLRCSPMKGHSHVYWYRQLPEEGLKFMVYLQKENIIDESGMPKERFSAEFPKEGPSILRIQQVVRGDSAAYFCASSSPFGANVLTFGAGSRLTVL.

V and J are TRBV5-1 and TRBJ1-1; D ambiguous. The germline V and J ends were trimmed by 5 bases and 3 bases, with 8 bases remaining between them. CDR1 and CDR2 (germline): SGHRS, YFSETQ. The CDR3 contains 12 residues. The CDR3, as DNA: TGCGCCAGCAGAGGCGGGGACACTGAAGCTTTCTTT. The encoded protein is CASRGGDTEAFF.

The chain couples TRBV19 to TRBJ1-6; D may be TRBD1 (5 bases). CDR1 LNHDA and CDR2 SQIVND come from the germline V gene (reference sequence). V was cut by 8 bases and J by 10 bases, with 12 bases left in between. The length of the CDR3 is 12 residues. The CDR3, as DNA: TGTGCCAGTGGGGCAGAACGATCACCCCTCCACTTT. Protein sequence: CASGAERSPLHF.

The chain couples TRBV11-2 to TRBJ1-1; 7 nucleotides line up with TRBD1. The length of the CDR3 is 14 residues. After removal of 5 bases from V and 4 bases from J, the junction contained 7 bases not matched to a gene. Germline assignment: CDR1 SGHAT and CDR2 FQNNGV. The CDR3 sequence is CASSVTGKGTEAFF. For the CDR3, the DNA is TGTGCCAGCAGCGTGACAGGGAAGGGCACTGAAGCTTTCTTT. Supplemented by reference TRBV11-2 and TRBJ1-1, the full variable domain reads EAGVAQSPRYKIIEKRQSVAFWCNPISGHATLYWYQQILGQGPKLLIQFQNNGVVDDSQLPKDRFSAERLKGVDSTLKIQPAKLEDSAVYLCASSVTGKGTEAFFGQGTRLTVV.

This chain uses TRBV11-2 with TRBJ2-1; TRBD1 matches at 7 bases. CDR3 size: 14 residues. From germline, CDR1 is SGHAT and CDR2 FQNNGV. Trimming at V came to 3 bases and at J to 4 bases, leaving 3 bases not matched to a gene. The CDR3, as DNA: TGTGCCAGCAGCTTTGGGGACAGTTACAATGAGCAGTTCTTC. Amino acids: CASSFGDSYNEQFF.

The chain employs TRBV30 and TRBJ2-7, with 11 bases aligning to TRBD1. J lost 3 bases, V lost 5 bases, and 3 bases had no gene match. Germline assignment: CDR1 GTSNPN and CDR2 SVGIG (reference sequence). There are 13 residues in the CDR3. In DNA form, the CDR3 reads TGTGCCTGGGCAGGGACAGGGGGCTACGAGCAGTACTTC. Translated, it gives CAWAGTGGYEQYF.

CDR3 nucleotide sequence: TGTGCCAGTAGTATAGCAAATCAGCCCCAGCATTTT. Its protein is CASSIANQPQHF. The chain recombines TRBV19 with TRBJ1-5, with D unclear. V was clipped by 1 base and J by 4 bases, with 2 bases between them. Germline V CDR1 and CDR2: LNHDA, SQIVND (reference sequence). The CDR3 has 12 residues.

The chain recombines TRBV11-2 with TRBJ2-4, with a possible D match to TRBD1 (5 bases). Trimming cost V 2 bases and J 5 bases, with 13 bases left between them. Germline CDR1 reads SGHAT; CDR2 reads FQNNGV. The CDR3 has 15 amino acids. CDR3 DNA sequence: TGTGCCAGCAGCTTACAGGGATCTTTTCAAAACATTCAGTACTTC. It encodes CASSLQGSFQNIQYF.

The V gene is TRBV27, the J gene TRBJ2-2; 9 nucleotides agree with TRBD1. Germline V gene data show CDR1 as MNHEY and CDR2 as SMNVEV (reference sequence). This CDR3 is 18 amino acids long. The trim removed 2 bases at V and 0 bases at J, leaving 7 bases unmatched. The CDR3 DNA is TGTGCCAGCAGTTTAAGGGACAGGGTCGTTACGAACACCGGGGAGCTGTTTTTT. Its translation: CASSLRDRVVTNTGELFF.

This chain uses TRBV5-1 with TRBJ2-7, with 11 bases matching TRBD1. The germline V gene has CDR1 SGHRS and CDR2 YFSETQ. Losses at the gene ends were 1 base for V and 4 bases for J; bases not matched to a gene: 10. The CDR3 is made up of 17 amino acids. CDR3 in amino acids: CASSLNPTGQGEYEQYF. The CDR3 DNA follows: TGCGCCAGCAGCTTGAACCCTACGGGACAGGGGGAGTACGAGCAGTACTTC.

The chain is built from TRBV4-1 and TRBJ2-2, with TRBD2 matching 11 bases. The CDR3 runs to 18 residues. V was clipped by 0 bases and J by 3 bases; unmatched bases: 6. Germline CDR1 is MGHRA and CDR2 is YSYEKL. The CDR3 loop is CASSQEYSSGRHTGELFF. Written as DNA, the CDR3 is TGCGCCAGCAGCCAAGAGTATTCTAGCGGGAGGCACACCGGGGAGCTGTTTTTT.

V gene TRBV11-2 combines with J gene TRBJ2-1, with a tentative D call TRBD1 (5 bases). The CDR3 has 14 residues. Per the germline V gene, CDR1 is SGHAT and CDR2 is FQNNGV. With 5 bases removed from V and 8 bases from J, the gap between germline ends came to 16 bases. DNA for the CDR3: TGTGCCAGCAGCCAGGACACAGTTCGGGATGAGCAGTTCTTC. Protein product: CASSQDTVRDEQFF.

CDR3 coding DNA: TGTGCCAACCCCTTGATCCGGGGGAACACTGAAGCTTTCTTT. This sequence encodes CANPLIRGNTEAFF. This chain joins TRBV27 and TRBJ1-1; D is uncertain. Germline V gene lookup returns CDR1 MNHEY and CDR2 SMNVEV (reference sequence). There are 14 residues in the CDR3. V gave up 10 bases and J gave up 1 base, with 16 bases separating them.

In this sample, this clone turned up a few times. This sequence joins TRBV7-9 and TRBJ2-7; 10 bases map to TRBD2. Germline V gene lookup returns CDR1 SEHNR and CDR2 FQNEAQ (reference sequence). The CDR3 is 14 residues long. The trim removed 5 bases at V and 3 bases at J, leaving 4 bases unmatched. This CDR3 reads CASSDSGRLYEQYF. DNA of the CDR3: TGTGCCAGCAGCGATAGCGGGAGGCTCTACGAGCAGTACTTC.

This chain uses TRBV9 with TRBJ2-3; a weak D match, TRBD2 (6 bases). V lost 4 bases and J lost 2, with 17 bases in between. Germline V gene sequence: CDR1 SGDLS, CDR2 YYNGEE. The CDR3 sequence is 16 residues long. The CDR3 here is CASSPQAGYTTDTQYF. The CDR3 nucleotides read TGTGCCAGCAGCCCCCAAGCGGGCTATACCACAGATACGCAGTATTTT.

V is TRBV18 and J is TRBJ2-5; TRBD2 might be the D (6 bases). Germline CDR1 and CDR2: KGHSH and LQKENI. This CDR3 is 14 amino acids long. Trimming removed 5 bases at V and 5 bases at J, with 15 bases between. The CDR3 region is CASSASTSEETQYF. CDR3 nucleotides: TGTGCCAGCTCAGCCTCGACTAGTGAGGAGACCCAGTACTTC. The variable domain in full, with the rest retrieved from reference TRBV18 and TRBJ2-5, is NAGVMQNPRHLVRRRGQEARLRCSPMKGHSHVYWYRQLPEEGLKFMVYLQKENIIDESGMPKERFSAEFPKEGPSILRIQQVVRGDSAAYFCASSASTSEETQYFGPGTRLLVL.

The chain employs TRBV7-2 and TRBJ2-1, with D tentatively TRBD2 (6 bases). Trimming stripped 0 bases from V and 6 bases from J, with 9 bases between. The CDR3 has 14 amino acids. The germline gives CDR1 SGHTA, CDR2 FQGNSA. In nucleotides, the CDR3 is TGTGCCAGCAGCTTAGCGACGACTAGCAATGAGCAGTTCTTC. The encoded protein is CASSLATTSNEQFF.

Notes on this clone: It is unclear where the CDR3 begins or ends on the DNA, so no DNA is shown, and the CDR3 is as TCRdb lists it. This chain uses TRBV28 with TRBJ2-1; TRBD2, the table's D call, lacks a check against the DNA. Counting both end residues, the CDR3 totals 21 amino acids. CDR1 and CDR2 from the germline V gene are MDHEN and SYDVKM. This CDR3 is CASSLNFGEGLAGPRYNEQFF.

This rearrangement joins TRBV4-1 to TRBJ2-7; perhaps TRBD2 as D (6 bases). The ends were cut back, 2 bases at V and 0 bases at J, with 11 bases in the middle. CDR3 size: 15 residues. Per the germline V gene, CDR1 is MGHRA and CDR2 is YSYEKL. The CDR3 nucleotides are TGCGCCAGCAGCCAACGGGAGTTTAGCTCCTACGAGCAGTACTTC. This codes for CASSQREFSSYEQYF.

The V call is TRBV27, the J call TRBJ2-1; 8 nucleotides match TRBD1. V shed 8 bases, J shed 4 bases, and the junction held 13 bases outside the gene matches. The CDR3 totals 16 residues. CDR1 is MNHEY and CDR2 is SMNVEV in the germline V gene (reference sequence). CDR3 sequence reads: CASRLTGTGIYNEQFF. In DNA form, the CDR3 reads TGTGCCAGCCGACTGACCGGGACAGGAATATACAATGAGCAGTTCTTC.

The chain carries TRBV7-2 and TRBJ2-3; D is possibly TRBD2 (7 bases). From germline, CDR1 is SGHTA and CDR2 FQGNSA. V lost 1 base and J lost 6, with 11 bases in between. The CDR3 contains 14 residues. CDR3 DNA sequence: TGTGCCAGCAGCTTAGTCGGGGGGCGGGATACGCAGTATTTT. Translating it yields CASSLVGGRDTQYF.

This chain uses TRBV30 with TRBJ2-1; TRBD2 matches 12 bases. The germline V gene encodes CDR1 GTSNPN and CDR2 SVGIG (reference sequence). The junction had 6 bases not matched to a gene; V was cut back by 2 bases and J by 7 bases. This CDR3 has 15 amino acids. The CDR3 reads CAWSPWTSGKNEQFF. The DNA of the CDR3 is TGTGCCTGGAGTCCCTGGACTAGCGGGAAGAATGAGCAGTTCTTC.

The chain links TRBV11-3 to TRBJ2-3; TRBD1 is a possible D gene (6 bases). The germline V gene has CDR1 SGHNT and CDR2 YENEEA. V lost 5 bases, J lost 6 bases, and 15 bases lay in between. This CDR3 is built from 14 residues. The CDR3 DNA sequence: TGTGCCAGCAGCCAGGGACAAGGGGTGGATACGCAGTATTTT. Translated, it gives CASSQGQGVDTQYF.

V and J are TRBV5-1 and TRBJ1-4; D remains ambiguous. Germline loops: CDR1 SGHRS, CDR2 YFSETQ. The CDR3 has 14 amino acids. V was trimmed by 4 bases and J by 2 bases, leaving 9 bases between them. The CDR3 protein is CASSLGVTNEKLFF. The DNA for the CDR3 is TGCGCCAGCAGCCTGGGAGTTACTAATGAAAAACTGTTTTTT.

The V gene is TRBV7-8, the J gene TRBJ2-7; 7 nucleotides line up with TRBD1. The CDR3 is made up of 14 amino acids. Germline values: CDR1 SGHVS, CDR2 FQNEAQ. V was pared by 5 bases and J by 5 bases, with 9 bases of the junction left unmatched. The CDR3 DNA sequence: TGTGCCAGCAGCCGCCTAACAGGGGTCGACGAGCAGTACTTC. Its protein product is CASSRLTGVDEQYF.